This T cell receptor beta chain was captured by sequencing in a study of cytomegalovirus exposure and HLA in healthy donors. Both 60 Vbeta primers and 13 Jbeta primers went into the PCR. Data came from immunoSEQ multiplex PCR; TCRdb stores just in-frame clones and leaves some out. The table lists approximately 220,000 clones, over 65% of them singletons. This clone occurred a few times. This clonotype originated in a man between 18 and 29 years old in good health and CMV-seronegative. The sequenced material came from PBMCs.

Here the CDR3 DNA reads TGTGCCAGCAGTGGATCGAGAACTAAGTCCCCCTACGAGCAGTACTTC. It translates to CASSGSRTKSPYEQYF. The J gene is TRBJ2-7, the V gene TRBV25-1, with unresolved D. V lost 4 bases, J lost 2 bases, and 18 bases lay in between. The CDR3 covers 16 residues. Germline CDR1 and CDR2: MGHDK and SYGVNS.